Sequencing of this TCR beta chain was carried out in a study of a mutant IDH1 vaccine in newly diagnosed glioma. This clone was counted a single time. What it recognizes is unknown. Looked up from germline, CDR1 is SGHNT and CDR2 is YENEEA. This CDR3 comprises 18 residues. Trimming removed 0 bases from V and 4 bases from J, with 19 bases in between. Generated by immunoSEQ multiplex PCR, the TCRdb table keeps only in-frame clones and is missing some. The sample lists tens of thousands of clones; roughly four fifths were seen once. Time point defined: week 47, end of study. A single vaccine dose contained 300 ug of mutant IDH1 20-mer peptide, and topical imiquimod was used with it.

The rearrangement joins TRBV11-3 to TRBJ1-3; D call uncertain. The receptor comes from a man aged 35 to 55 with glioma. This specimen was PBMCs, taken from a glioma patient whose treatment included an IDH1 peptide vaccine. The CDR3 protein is CASSLDLSHSETGNTIYF. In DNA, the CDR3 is TGTGCCAGCAGCTTAGATCTTTCACACTCAGAGACCGGAAACACCATATATTTT.